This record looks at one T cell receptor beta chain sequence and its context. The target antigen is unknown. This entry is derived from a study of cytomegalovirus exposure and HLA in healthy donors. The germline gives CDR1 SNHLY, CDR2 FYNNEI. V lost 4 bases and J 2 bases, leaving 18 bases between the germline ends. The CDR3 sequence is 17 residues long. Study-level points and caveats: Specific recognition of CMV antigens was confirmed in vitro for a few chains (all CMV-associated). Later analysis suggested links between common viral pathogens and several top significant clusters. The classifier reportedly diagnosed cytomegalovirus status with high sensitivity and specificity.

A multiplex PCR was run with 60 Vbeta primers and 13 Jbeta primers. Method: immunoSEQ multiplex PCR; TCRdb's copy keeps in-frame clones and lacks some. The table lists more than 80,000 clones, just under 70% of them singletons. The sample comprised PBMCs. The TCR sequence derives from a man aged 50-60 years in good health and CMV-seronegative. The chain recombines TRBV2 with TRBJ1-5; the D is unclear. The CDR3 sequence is CASSGRFRGSRNQPQHF. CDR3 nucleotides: TGTGCCAGCAGTGGCCGGTTTCGTGGTAGTCGCAATCAGCCCCAGCATTTT.